One and the same sample provided the 14 T cell receptor beta chains below, sequenced in a study of PD-1 blockade in mismatch repair-deficient tumors. Assay: immunoSEQ multiplex PCR; the TCRdb copy retains only in-frame clones and omits some. The sample holds roughly 14,000 clones, around 84% seen once. Time point meaning: approximately 10-day in vitro stimulation with candidate neoantigen peptide 4. These receptors lack a known antigen. The material was cells cultured in vitro, obtained from a patient treated with pembrolizumab. All receptors derive from an adult with mismatch repair-deficient cancer.

The V gene is TRBV14, the J gene TRBJ1-2; D call uncertain. This CDR3 region has 17 residues. V was cut by 5 bases and J by 3 bases, with 22 bases left in between. Germline V gene lookup returns CDR1 SGHDN and CDR2 FVKESK. The CDR3 loop is CASSYLTSEAWDYGYTF. The CDR3, as DNA: TGTGCCAGCAGCTATCTCACCTCGGAAGCATGGGACTATGGCTACACCTTC.

The V and J genes are TRBV28 and TRBJ2-3, with TRBD2 matching 7 bases. The CDR3 runs to 15 residues. V trimming: 8 bases; J trimming: 3 bases; junction bases outside the gene matches: 11. From germline, CDR1 is MDHEN and CDR2 SYDVKM. DNA of the CDR3: TGTGCCAGCTCCTCGGGGACTACCGGAACAGATACGCAGTATTTT. Encoded protein: CASSSGTTGTDTQYF.

The rearrangement links TRBV28 to TRBJ2-3; D perhaps matches TRBD1 (5 bases). V was cut by 3 bases and J by 5 bases, with 12 bases left in between. CDR1 is MDHEN, CDR2 SYDVKM, per germline. The length of the CDR3 is 14 residues. The CDR3 loop is CASSFGGARDTQYF. The DNA of the CDR3 is TGTGCCAGCAGTTTTGGTGGGGCGAGAGATACGCAGTATTTT.

The chain recombines TRBV19 with TRBJ2-7, with 7 bases aligning to TRBD1. CDR3 length: 15 residues. The trim removed 8 bases at V and 1 base at J, leaving 11 bases unmatched. Germline CDR1 is LNHDA and CDR2 is SQIVND (reference sequence). The CDR3 DNA sequence: TGTGCCAGTCGGCAGCAGACAGGGTCGTCCTACGAGCAGTACTTC. The encoded protein is CASRQQTGSSYEQYF.

V and J are TRBV30 and TRBJ1-2; 7 nucleotides align to TRBD1. The CDR3 runs to 16 residues. V was clipped by 1 base and J by 6 bases; unmatched bases: 14. Germline V gene data show CDR1 as GTSNPN and CDR2 as SVGIG (reference sequence). CDR3 sequence (DNA): TGTGCCTGGAGTGCTAGTAAAACCCCTGGGACAGATGGCTACACCTTC. As protein: CAWSASKTPGTDGYTF.

The rearrangement uses TRBV11-2 and TRBJ1-2, with D perhaps TRBD1 (6 bases). Germline values: CDR1 SGHAT, CDR2 FQNNGV. The CDR3 covers 14 residues. V was cut by 5 bases and J by 6 bases, with 16 bases left in between. CDR3 region: CASSRVGRGHGYTF. The CDR3 DNA is TGTGCCAGCAGCAGGGTGGGCAGGGGCCATGGCTACACCTTC.

The chain combines TRBV2 with TRBJ1-3; D not resolved. V lost 4 bases and J lost 0, with 10 bases in between. The germline V gene has CDR1 SNHLY and CDR2 FYNNEI. The CDR3 runs 15 residues. The CDR3 is CASSVERASGNTIYF. CDR3 nucleotide sequence: TGTGCCAGCAGTGTAGAACGGGCCTCTGGAAACACCATATATTTT.

The gene calls are TRBV30 and TRBJ1-2, with D perhaps matching TRBD1 (6 bases). V lost 3 bases, J lost 0 bases, and 17 bases lay in between. Per germline, CDR1 GTSNPN and CDR2 SVGIG (reference sequence). This CDR3 is 16 amino acids long. CDR3 in amino acids: CAWRTQGWKANYGYTF. The CDR3 DNA reads TGTGCCTGGAGGACTCAGGGGTGGAAAGCTAACTATGGCTACACCTTC.

The chain recombines TRBV19 with TRBJ2-2; possible D gene TRBD2, 6 bases. V dropped 5 bases and J dropped 6 bases, with 16 bases sitting between them. This CDR3 has 15 amino acids. The germline V gene encodes CDR1 LNHDA and CDR2 SQIVND (reference sequence). The DNA for the CDR3 is TGTGCCAGTAGTTTCAGGGAGGTCTTCGCCGGGGAGCTGTTTTTT. Residues: CASSFREVFAGELFF. The full variable domain, completed using reference TRBV19 and TRBJ2-2, is DGGITQSPKYLFRKEGQNVTLSCEQNLNHDAMYWYRQDPGQGLRLIYYSQIVNDFQKGDIAEGYSVSREKKESFPLTVTSAQKNPTAFYLCASSFREVFAGELFFGEGSRLTVL.

This clone was observed a single time. The chain couples TRBV4-1 to TRBJ2-7, with no clear D. CDR3 length: 14 residues. Looked up from germline, CDR1 is MGHRA and CDR2 is YSYEKL. Trimming took 3 bases from V and 6 from J, leaving 15 bases between them. CDR3 coding DNA: TGCGCCAGCAGCCAGTTCGAGGCGACGGCCGAGCAGTACTTC. Its translation: CASSQFEATAEQYF.

This rearrangement joins TRBV10-1 to TRBJ2-3; possibly TRBD2 for D (6 bases). The CDR3 is 16 amino acids. V was shortened by 4 bases and J by 0 bases, with 14 bases between the two germline ends. Germline V gives CDR1 WNHNN, CDR2 SYGVQD (reference sequence). CDR3 protein: CASSGGGDRSTDTQYF. The CDR3, as DNA: TGCGCCAGCAGTGGTGGCGGGGACCGAAGCACAGATACGCAGTATTTT.

J is TRBJ1-2 and V is TRBV28; tentative D call: TRBD1 (5 bases). The CDR3 is made up of 16 amino acids. The ends were cut back, 3 bases at V and 7 bases at J, with 21 bases in the middle. In germline, CDR1 is MDHEN, CDR2 SYDVKM. The CDR3 nucleotides read TGTGCCAGCAGTTTTCTGGGGAGACAACGGGGGGGTGGCTACACCTTC. This translates into CASSFLGRQRGGGYTF.

This chain joins TRBV13 and TRBJ1-1; a possible D gene is TRBD1 (6 bases). The CDR3 length is 17 residues. With 1 base removed from V and 2 bases from J, the gap between germline ends came to 17 bases. CDR1 is PRHDT, CDR2 FYEKMQ, per germline (reference sequence). CDR3 in amino acids: CASSLENRGHLNTEAFF. CDR3 sequence (DNA): TGTGCCAGCAGCTTAGAGAATCGGGGACACTTAAACACTGAAGCTTTCTTT.

The chain has TRBV5-1 and TRBJ2-2, with a tentative D call TRBD2 (6 bases). This CDR3 has 17 amino acids. CDR1 SGHRS and CDR2 YFSETQ come from the germline V gene. Trimming cost V 0 bases and J 4 bases, with 16 bases left between them. CDR3 DNA: TGCGCCAGCAGCTTGGGGGCTAGCGTGCGGGCCACCGGGGAGCTGTTTTTT. This gives the protein CASSLGASVRATGELFF.